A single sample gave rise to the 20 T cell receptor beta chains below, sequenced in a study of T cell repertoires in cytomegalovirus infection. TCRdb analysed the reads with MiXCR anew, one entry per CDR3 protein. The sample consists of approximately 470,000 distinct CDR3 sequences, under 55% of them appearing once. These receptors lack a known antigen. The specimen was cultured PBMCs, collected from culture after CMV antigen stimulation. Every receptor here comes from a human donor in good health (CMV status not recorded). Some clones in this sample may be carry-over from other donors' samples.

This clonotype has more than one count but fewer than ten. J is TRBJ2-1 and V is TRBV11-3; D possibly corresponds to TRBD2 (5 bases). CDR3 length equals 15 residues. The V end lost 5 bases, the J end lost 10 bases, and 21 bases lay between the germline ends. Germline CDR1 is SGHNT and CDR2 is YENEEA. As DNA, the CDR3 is TGTGCCAGCAGCCCCAGGACTGGCCCGGGCAGGGAGCAGTTCTTC. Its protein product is CASSPRTGPGREQFF.

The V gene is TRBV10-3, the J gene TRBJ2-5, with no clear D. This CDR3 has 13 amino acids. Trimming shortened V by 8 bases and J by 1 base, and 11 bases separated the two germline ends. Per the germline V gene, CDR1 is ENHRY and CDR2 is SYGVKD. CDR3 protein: CAISLEIQETQYF. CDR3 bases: TGTGCCATCTCTCTTGAGATCCAAGAGACCCAGTACTTC.

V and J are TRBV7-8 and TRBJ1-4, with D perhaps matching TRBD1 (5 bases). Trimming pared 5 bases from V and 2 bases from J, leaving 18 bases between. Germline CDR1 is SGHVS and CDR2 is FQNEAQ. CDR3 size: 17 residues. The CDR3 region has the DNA TGTGCCAGCAGCGGCAGTAGGGGCGTTTCGACTAATGAAAAACTGTTTTTT. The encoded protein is CASSGSRGVSTNEKLFF.

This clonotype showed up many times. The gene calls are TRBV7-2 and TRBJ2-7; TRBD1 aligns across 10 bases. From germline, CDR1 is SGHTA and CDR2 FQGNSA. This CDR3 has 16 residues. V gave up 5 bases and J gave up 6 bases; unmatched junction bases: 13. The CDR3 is CASSKTPGTGASEQYF. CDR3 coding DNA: TGTGCCAGCAGCAAGACCCCCGGGACAGGGGCTTCCGAGCAGTACTTC.

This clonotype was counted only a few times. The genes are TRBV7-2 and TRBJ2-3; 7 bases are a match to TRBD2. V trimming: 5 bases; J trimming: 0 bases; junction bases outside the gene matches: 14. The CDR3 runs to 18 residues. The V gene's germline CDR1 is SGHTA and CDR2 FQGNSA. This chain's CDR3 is CASSPQVGGRGSTDTQYF. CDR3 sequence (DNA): TGTGCCAGCAGCCCACAGGTGGGGGGGAGAGGTAGCACAGATACGCAGTATTTT.

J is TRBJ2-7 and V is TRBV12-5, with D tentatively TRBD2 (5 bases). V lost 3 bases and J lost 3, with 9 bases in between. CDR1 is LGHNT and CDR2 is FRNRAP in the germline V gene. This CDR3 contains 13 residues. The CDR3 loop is CASGFRGIYEQYF. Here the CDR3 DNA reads TGTGCTAGTGGTTTCAGAGGGATCTACGAGCAGTACTTC.

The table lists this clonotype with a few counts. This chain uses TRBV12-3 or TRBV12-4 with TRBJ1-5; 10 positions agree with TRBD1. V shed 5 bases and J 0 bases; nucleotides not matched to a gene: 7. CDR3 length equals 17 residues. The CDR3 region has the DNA TGTGCCAGCAGTCCCCGGGACAGGGGAAATAGCAATCAGCCCCAGCATTTT. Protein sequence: CASSPRDRGNSNQPQHF.

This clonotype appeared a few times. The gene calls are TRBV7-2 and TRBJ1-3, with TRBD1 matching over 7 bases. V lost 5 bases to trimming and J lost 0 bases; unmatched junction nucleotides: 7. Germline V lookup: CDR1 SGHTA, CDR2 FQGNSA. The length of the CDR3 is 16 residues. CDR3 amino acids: CASSRLGQSSGNTIYF. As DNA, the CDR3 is TGTGCCAGCAGCCGGCTGGGACAGAGCTCTGGAAACACCATATATTTT.

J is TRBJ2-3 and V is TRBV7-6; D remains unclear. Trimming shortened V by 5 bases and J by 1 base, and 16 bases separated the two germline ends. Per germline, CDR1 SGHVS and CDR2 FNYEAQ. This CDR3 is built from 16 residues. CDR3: CASSPGTSGGTDTQYF. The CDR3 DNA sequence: TGTGCCAGCAGCCCCGGAACCTCAGGTGGCACAGATACGCAGTATTTT.

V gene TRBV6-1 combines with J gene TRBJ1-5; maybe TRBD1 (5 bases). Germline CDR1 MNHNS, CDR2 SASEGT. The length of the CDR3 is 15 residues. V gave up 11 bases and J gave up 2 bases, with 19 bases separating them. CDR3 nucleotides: TGTGCCGCCGGGGGAGGCAGGGATGGCAATCAGCCCCAGCATTTT. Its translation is CAAGGGRDGNQPQHF.

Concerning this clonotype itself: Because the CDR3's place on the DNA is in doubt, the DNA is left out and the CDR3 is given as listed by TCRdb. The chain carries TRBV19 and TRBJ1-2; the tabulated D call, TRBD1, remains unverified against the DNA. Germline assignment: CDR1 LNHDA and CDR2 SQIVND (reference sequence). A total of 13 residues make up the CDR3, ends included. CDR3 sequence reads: CASSWGQGTGYSF.

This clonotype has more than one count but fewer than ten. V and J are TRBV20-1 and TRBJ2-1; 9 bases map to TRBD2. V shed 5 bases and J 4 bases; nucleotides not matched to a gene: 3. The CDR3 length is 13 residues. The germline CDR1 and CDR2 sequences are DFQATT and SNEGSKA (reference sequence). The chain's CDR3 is CSAEAGGYNEQFF. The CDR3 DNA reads TGCAGTGCTGAAGCGGGGGGTTACAATGAGCAGTTCTTC.

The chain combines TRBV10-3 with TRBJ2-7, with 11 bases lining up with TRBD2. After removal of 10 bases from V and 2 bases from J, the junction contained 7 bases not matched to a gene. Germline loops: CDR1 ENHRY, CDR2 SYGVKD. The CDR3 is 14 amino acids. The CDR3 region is CATTTSGAAYEQYF. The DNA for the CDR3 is TGTGCCACGACGACTAGCGGGGCCGCCTACGAGCAGTACTTC.

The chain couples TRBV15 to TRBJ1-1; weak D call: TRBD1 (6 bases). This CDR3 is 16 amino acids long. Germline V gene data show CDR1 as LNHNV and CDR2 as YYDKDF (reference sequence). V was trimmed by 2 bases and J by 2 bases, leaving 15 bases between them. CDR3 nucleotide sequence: TGTGCCACCAGCAGACCTACCTACAGGGTAAACACTGAAGCTTTCTTT. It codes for CATSRPTYRVNTEAFF.

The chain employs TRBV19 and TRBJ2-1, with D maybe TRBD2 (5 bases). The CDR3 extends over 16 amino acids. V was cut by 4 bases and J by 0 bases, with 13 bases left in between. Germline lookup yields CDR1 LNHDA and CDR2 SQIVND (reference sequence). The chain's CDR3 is CASSTLDGNSYNEQFF. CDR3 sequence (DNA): TGTGCCAGTAGTACCCTCGACGGGAACTCCTACAATGAGCAGTTCTTC.

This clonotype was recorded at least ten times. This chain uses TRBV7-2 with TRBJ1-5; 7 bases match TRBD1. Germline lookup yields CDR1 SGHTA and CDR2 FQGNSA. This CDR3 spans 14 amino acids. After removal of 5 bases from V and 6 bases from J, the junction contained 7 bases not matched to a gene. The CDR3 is CASSPRTGGQPQHF. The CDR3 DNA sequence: TGTGCCAGCAGCCCCCGGACAGGAGGTCAGCCCCAGCATTTT.

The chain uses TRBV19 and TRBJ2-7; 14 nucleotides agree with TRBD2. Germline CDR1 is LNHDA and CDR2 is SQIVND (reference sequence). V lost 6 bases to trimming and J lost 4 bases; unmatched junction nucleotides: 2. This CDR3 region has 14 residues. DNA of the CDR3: TGTGCCAGTAGAGGGACTAGCGGGAGATACGAGCAGTACTTC. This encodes CASRGTSGRYEQYF.

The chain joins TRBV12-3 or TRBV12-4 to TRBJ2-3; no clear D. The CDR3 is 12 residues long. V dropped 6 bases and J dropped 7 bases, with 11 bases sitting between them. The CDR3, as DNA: TGTGCCAGCAGCCAGGCCCTTCATACGCAGTATTTT. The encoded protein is CASSQALHTQYF.

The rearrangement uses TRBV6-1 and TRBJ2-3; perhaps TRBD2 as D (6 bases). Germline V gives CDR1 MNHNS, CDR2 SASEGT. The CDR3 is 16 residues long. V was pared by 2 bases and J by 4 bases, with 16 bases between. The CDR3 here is CASSESRLGGPDTQYF. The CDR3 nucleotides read TGTGCCAGCAGTGAATCGAGACTAGGAGGCCCAGATACGCAGTATTTT.

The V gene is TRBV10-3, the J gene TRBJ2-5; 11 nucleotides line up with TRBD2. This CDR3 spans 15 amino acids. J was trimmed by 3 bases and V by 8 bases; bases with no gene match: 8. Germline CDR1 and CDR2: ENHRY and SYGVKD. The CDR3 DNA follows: TGTGCCATCGGGAGTAGCGGGAGGGCCAAAGAGACCCAGTACTTC. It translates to CAIGSSGRAKETQYF.